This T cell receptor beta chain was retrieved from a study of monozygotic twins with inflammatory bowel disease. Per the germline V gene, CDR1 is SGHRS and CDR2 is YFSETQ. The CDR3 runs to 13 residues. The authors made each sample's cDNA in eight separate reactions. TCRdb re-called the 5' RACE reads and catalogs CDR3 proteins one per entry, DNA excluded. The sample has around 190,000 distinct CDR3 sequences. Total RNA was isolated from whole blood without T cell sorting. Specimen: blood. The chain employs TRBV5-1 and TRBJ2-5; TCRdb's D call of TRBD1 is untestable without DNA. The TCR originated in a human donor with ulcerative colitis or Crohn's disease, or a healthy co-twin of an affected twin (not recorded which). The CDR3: CASSFSGQETQYF.